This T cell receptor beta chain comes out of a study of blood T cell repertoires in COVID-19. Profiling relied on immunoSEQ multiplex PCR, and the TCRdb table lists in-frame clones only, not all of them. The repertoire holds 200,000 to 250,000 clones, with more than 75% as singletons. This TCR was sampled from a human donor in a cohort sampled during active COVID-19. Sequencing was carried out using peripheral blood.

As DNA, the CDR3 is TGTGCCAGCAGCTCCGGGGCTAGCGCGGTGGCCGGGGCCAACGTCCTGACTTTC. Its translation is CASSSGASAVAGANVLTF. The chain has TRBV5-4 and TRBJ2-6, with a tentative D call TRBD2 (6 bases). The germline CDR1 and CDR2 sequences are SGHNT and YYREEE (reference sequence). The CDR3 spans 18 residues. Trimming removed 3 bases at V and 4 bases at J, with 20 bases between.